The 8 T cell receptor beta chains listed next were all sequenced from one sample in a study of CD8+ T cells in alopecia areata. Extraction and reverse transcription of RNA yielded cDNA as the sequencing template. Clones were read by immunoSEQ multiplex PCR, and TCRdb kept only the in-frame ones, dropping some. The sample yields about 200,000 clones, 56% seen once. Sequenced sample: CD8+ T cells sorted from blood. The receptors stem from a human donor in good health.

The sample holds one count of this clone. At the DNA level, this CDR3 is encoded by other sequences in the same sample as well. This rearrangement joins TRBV6-5 to TRBJ2-5; 10 bases match TRBD2. Germline CDR1 is MNHEY and CDR2 is SVGAGI. Trimming removed 3 bases from V and 1 base from J; junction bases left unmatched: 2. This CDR3 is 15 amino acids long. The CDR3 sequence is CASSYSGGIQETQYF. Here the CDR3 DNA reads TGTGCCAGCAGTTATAGCGGGGGGATCCAAGAGACCCAGTACTTC.

This clone was seen a handful of times. This chain connects TRBV6-5 to TRBJ2-7, with D tentatively TRBD1 (6 bases). CDR1 is MNHEY and CDR2 is SVGAGI in the germline V gene. V was shortened by 3 bases and J by 6 bases, with 15 bases between the two germline ends. This CDR3 region has 14 residues. CDR3 in DNA: TGTGCCAGCAGTTATTCCAGGGGATTCGGCGAGCAGTACTTC. Its protein product is CASSYSRGFGEQYF.

DNA of the CDR3: TGCAGCGTTGTAGACTACGAGCAGTACTTC. Its protein is CSVVDYEQYF. The chain recombines TRBV29-1 with TRBJ2-7, with D unclear. The ends were cut back, 4 bases at V and 3 bases at J, with 4 bases in the middle. Germline V gene sequence: CDR1 SQVTM, CDR2 ANQGSEA. The CDR3 has 10 residues.

The DNA of the CDR3 is TGTGCCAGCTCACGGACAGGGCATAAGTCTAAGGAAGCTTTCTTT. Translating it yields CASSRTGHKSKEAFF. V is TRBV25-1 and J is TRBJ1-1; 8 bases line up with TRBD1. CDR3 length: 15 residues. Germline V gene lookup returns CDR1 MGHDK and CDR2 SYGVNS. After removal of 8 bases from V and 8 bases from J, the junction contained 16 bases not matched to a gene.

This clone was detected only a few times. The genes are TRBV6-5 and TRBJ2-7, with a tentative D call TRBD2 (6 bases). Germline loops: CDR1 MNHEY, CDR2 SVGAGI. V lost 5 bases and J lost 1, with 12 bases in between. This CDR3 has 14 amino acids. The CDR3 bases are TGTGCCAGCAGTCCAGACGGGGGATCCTACGAGCAGTACTTC. Protein product: CASSPDGGSYEQYF.

With regard to this clone: The sample carries other DNA sequences with the same CDR3. The chain employs TRBV5-6 and TRBJ2-7; TRBD2 is a possible D gene (5 bases). The CDR3 runs to 12 residues. Germline CDR1 reads SGHDT; CDR2 reads YYEEEE. Between the trimmed V and J ends, which lost 3 bases and 4 bases, there was a span of 8 bases. As DNA, the CDR3 is TGTGCCAGCAGCTCTACGGGATACGAGCAGTACTTC. Residues: CASSSTGYEQYF.

This clone was seen repeatedly, ten times or more. The rearrangement links TRBV11-2 to TRBJ1-2, with 12 bases aligning to TRBD1. Unmatched junction bases numbered 16, after V lost 5 bases and J lost 6 bases. The CDR3 sequence is 18 residues long. CDR1 SGHAT and CDR2 FQNNGV come from the germline V gene. The CDR3 DNA follows: TGTGCCAGCAGCCCAGCATGGGACAGGGGGCTAGTGGCAAATGGCTACACCTTC. This translates into CASSPAWDRGLVANGYTF.

V and J are TRBV29-1 and TRBJ2-1; TRBD1 might be the D (6 bases). This CDR3 spans 12 amino acids. Germline lookup yields CDR1 SQVTM and CDR2 ANQGSEA. The V end was cut by 3 bases, the J end by 5 bases, with 8 bases between. The CDR3 loop reads CSVEWTDNEQFF. The CDR3 nucleotides are TGCAGCGTTGAGTGGACAGACAATGAGCAGTTCTTC.